This T cell receptor beta chain was identified in a study of early T cells in non-severe SARS-CoV-2 infection. TCRdb re-derived calls from the 5' RACE reads in MiXCR, one entry per CDR3 protein. The sample lists tens of thousands of distinct CDR3 sequences; about 6% were seen once. This clonotype was seen ten or more times. This CDR3 contains 15 residues. The ends were cut back, 1 base at V and 5 bases at J, with 12 bases in the middle. The V gene's germline CDR1 is SGHTA and CDR2 FQGNSA. This sequence was found in an adult who was a healthcare worker with PCR-confirmed SARS-CoV-2 infection or an uninfected control (not recorded which). The chain recombines TRBV7-2 with TRBJ2-1, with a weak D call TRBD1 (6 bases). Material: whole blood, obtained at baseline. The CDR3 loop is CASSLVVTGNNEQFF. CDR3 sequence (DNA): TGTGCCAGCAGCTTAGTAGTGACAGGAAACAATGAGCAGTTCTTC.